This T cell receptor beta chain came from a study of CD8 T cells in ankylosing spondylitis. Germline-derived CDR1 and CDR2 are DFQATT and SNEGSKA (reference sequence). CDR3 length: 15 amino acids. V lost 4 bases and J lost 4, with 19 bases in between. Broader study findings: Prior literature has documented some motif variants in synovial fluid and blood from reactive arthritis. Within ankylosing spondylitis blood, a TCR beta motif made up of eight highly homologous variants appeared to be characteristic.

On this clonotype: Its antigen is unknown.

MiXCR, applied by TCRdb to the 5' RACE reads, yields one record per CDR3 protein. The sample lists 200,000 to 250,000 distinct CDR3 sequences, under 30% seen once, with less than 8.5% in the top ten. V and J are TRBV20-1 and TRBJ1-1; possibly TRBD1 for D (5 bases). This TCR came from a male donor with ankylosing spondylitis or in good health (not recorded which). Sample: blood, either unsorted or a sorted T cell fraction (not recorded which). The CDR3 region is CSAKAGARSGTEAFF. In DNA form, the CDR3 reads TGCAGTGCTAAAGCCGGGGCCCGGTCCGGCACTGAAGCTTTCTTT.